The 15 T cell receptor beta chains below were found in one sample sequenced in a study of shared clonotypes between healthy human individuals. Sequencing was performed with immunoSEQ multiplex PCR; in TCRdb, only in-frame clones are kept and a portion is missing. The sample lists more than 1,200,000 clones; less than 99% were seen once. Sequenced: naive CD4+ T cells sorted from blood. Sample subset: CD45RA+ positively selected. The receptors shown here come from a man under 40 in good health.

The chain is built from TRBV5-8 and TRBJ1-5, with D possibly TRBD1 on 6 matching bases. The germline V and J ends were trimmed by 3 bases and 4 bases, with 11 bases remaining between them. CDR1 and CDR2 (germline): SGHTS, YDEGEE. The CDR3 spans 14 residues. The CDR3 reads CASSSGQINQPQHF. In DNA form, the CDR3 reads TGTGCCAGCAGCTCCGGACAGATAAATCAGCCCCAGCATTTT. Filled out from reference TRBV5-8 and TRBJ1-5, the complete variable domain reads EAGVTQSPTHLIKTRGQQATLRCSPISGHTSVYWYQQALGLGLQFLLWYDEGEERNRGNFPPRFSGRQFPNYSSELNVNALELEDSALYLCASSSGQINQPQHFGDGTRLSIL.

This clone turned up a few times. The chain employs TRBV2 and TRBJ2-7, with 7 bases identical to TRBD2. CDR3 size: 13 residues. Trimming took 6 bases from V and 1 from J; bases not matched to a gene: 3. Looked up from germline, CDR1 is SNHLY and CDR2 is FYNNEI. The CDR3 DNA follows: TGTGCCAGCAGCGGACTAGGTTCCTACGAGCAGTACTTC. Protein: CASSGLGSYEQYF.

The J gene is TRBJ2-1, the V gene TRBV19, with a weak D call TRBD1 (5 bases). The CDR3 covers 14 residues. Trimming cost V 7 bases and J 4 bases, with 14 bases left between them. Germline CDR1 is LNHDA and CDR2 is SQIVND (reference sequence). The CDR3 loop is CASKRQIPYNEQFF. The CDR3 DNA follows: TGTGCCAGTAAAAGACAGATCCCTTACAATGAGCAGTTCTTC.

J is TRBJ1-4 and V is TRBV6-1; 8 bases line up with TRBD1. Trimming took 7 bases from V and 6 from J; bases not matched to a gene: 10. Germline CDR1 MNHNS, CDR2 SASEGT. The CDR3 runs 15 residues. For the CDR3, the DNA is TGTGCCAGCATCCCCCCTCAGGACAGGGATGAAAAACTGTTTTTT. Translation: CASIPPQDRDEKLFF.

V and J are TRBV10-1 and TRBJ2-3; 12 nucleotides align to TRBD2. The V segment lost 0 bases and the J segment 6 bases; nucleotides outside the gene matches: 10. The CDR3 extends over 18 amino acids. Germline V gives CDR1 WNHNN, CDR2 SYGVQD (reference sequence). CDR3 sequence reads: CASSESYTSGRMLDTQYF. CDR3 bases: TGCGCCAGCAGTGAGTCATATACTAGCGGGAGGATGTTGGATACGCAGTATTTT.

This chain joins TRBV29-1 and TRBJ2-5; TRBD2 matches 7 bases. The V gene end was trimmed by 6 bases and the J gene end by 6 bases; junction bases not matched to a gene: 10. Per the germline V gene, CDR1 is SQVTM and CDR2 is ANQGSEA. This CDR3 spans 13 amino acids. The CDR3 region is CSVRRGRGQTQYF. The CDR3 nucleotides are TGCAGCGTCCGACGAGGGAGGGGCCAGACCCAGTACTTC.

This CDR3 reads CASSRGQGSYEQYF. The CDR3 DNA reads TGTGCCAGCAGTAGGGGGCAGGGCTCCTACGAGCAGTACTTC. The chain is built from TRBV28 and TRBJ2-7; the match to TRBD1 covers 7 bases. CDR3 length: 14 residues. CDR1 MDHEN and CDR2 SYDVKM come from the germline V gene. The V segment lost 5 bases and the J segment 0 bases; nucleotides outside the gene matches: 4.

The chain has TRBV4-1 and TRBJ1-5, with a weak D call TRBD1 (5 bases). CDR3 size: 15 residues. Trimming removed 0 bases from V and 7 bases from J, with 13 bases in between. Germline values: CDR1 MGHRA, CDR2 YSYEKL. This CDR3 reads CASSQDGGKHQPQHF. The CDR3 bases are TGCGCCAGCAGCCAAGATGGGGGGAAGCACCAGCCCCAGCATTTT.

This chain uses TRBV5-1 with TRBJ2-1; D call uncertain. This CDR3 spans 14 amino acids. The V gene lost 2 bases and the J gene lost 12 bases, with 18 bases spanning the gap. Germline V gives CDR1 SGHRS, CDR2 YFSETQ. The CDR3 region is CASSFQQVSEAQFF. The CDR3 DNA follows: TGCGCCAGCAGCTTCCAGCAGGTGTCAGAAGCGCAGTTCTTC.

The chain employs TRBV7-2 and TRBJ2-1; TRBD2 matches 7 bases. Germline V gene sequence: CDR1 SGHTA, CDR2 FQGNSA. The ends lost 3 bases at V and 8 bases at J; junction bases unmatched: 10. The CDR3 length is 15 residues. The CDR3 sequence: CASSFSAGTGYEQFF. CDR3 nucleotides: TGTGCCAGCAGCTTCTCAGCGGGAACAGGTTATGAGCAGTTCTTC. Full variable domain (rest looked up from reference TRBV7-2 and TRBJ2-1): GAGVSQSPSNKVTEKGKDVELRCDPISGHTALYWYRQSLGQGLEFLIYFQGNSAPDKSGLPSDRFSAERTGGSVSTLTIQRTQQEDSAVYLCASSFSAGTGYEQFFGPGTRLTVL.

The V call is TRBV6-1, the J call TRBJ1-2; D perhaps matches TRBD1 (5 bases). Looked up from germline, CDR1 is MNHNS and CDR2 is SASEGT. The CDR3 covers 12 residues. Trimming shortened V by 7 bases and J by 2 bases, and 8 bases separated the two germline ends. The CDR3: CASIGDNYGYTF. CDR3 coding DNA: TGTGCCAGCATTGGGGACAACTATGGCTACACCTTC.

The V gene is TRBV7-9, the J gene TRBJ2-5; tentative D call: TRBD2 (7 bases). Germline values: CDR1 SEHNR, CDR2 FQNEAQ (reference sequence). The CDR3 length is 15 residues. V dropped 4 bases and J dropped 5 bases, with 17 bases sitting between them. The CDR3 spells CASSSNRGRAETQYF. In nucleotides, the CDR3 is TGTGCCAGCAGCTCTAATAGGGGGAGGGCGGAGACCCAGTACTTC.

The genes are TRBV18 and TRBJ2-7, with D unclear. V gave up 3 bases and J gave up 5 bases, with 11 bases separating them. The CDR3 runs to 13 residues. Germline assignment: CDR1 KGHSH and CDR2 LQKENI. In DNA form, the CDR3 reads TGTGCCAGCTCACCTGACCAGCCCCACGAGCAGTACTTC. Translation gives CASSPDQPHEQYF.

The chain joins TRBV19 to TRBJ2-1; 8 nucleotides align to TRBD2. The germline V gene encodes CDR1 LNHDA and CDR2 SQIVND (reference sequence). After removal of 8 bases from V and 9 bases from J, the junction contained 9 bases not matched to a gene. This CDR3 contains 13 residues. The CDR3 DNA sequence: TGTGCCAGTGCGAGCGGGAGTTTTGGTGAGCAGTTCTTC. Its translation: CASASGSFGEQFF.

The J gene is TRBJ2-3, the V gene TRBV5-1, with D unresolved. Trimming shortened V by 6 bases and J by 6 bases, and 8 bases separated the two germline ends. This CDR3 contains 11 residues. Germline assignment: CDR1 SGHRS and CDR2 YFSETQ. CDR3 DNA: TGCGCCAGCAAGTGGGTCGATACGCAGTATTTT. It is translated as CASKWVDTQYF.